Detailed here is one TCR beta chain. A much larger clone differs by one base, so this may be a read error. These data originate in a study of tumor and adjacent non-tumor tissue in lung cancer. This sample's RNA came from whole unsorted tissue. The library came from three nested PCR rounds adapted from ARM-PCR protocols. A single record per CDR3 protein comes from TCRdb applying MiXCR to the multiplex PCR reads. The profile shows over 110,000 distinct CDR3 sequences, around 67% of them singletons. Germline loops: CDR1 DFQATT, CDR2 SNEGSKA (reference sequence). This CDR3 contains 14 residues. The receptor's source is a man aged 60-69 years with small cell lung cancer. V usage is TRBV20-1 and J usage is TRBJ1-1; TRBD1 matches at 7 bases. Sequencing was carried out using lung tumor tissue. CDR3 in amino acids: CGAPGQSMNTEAFF. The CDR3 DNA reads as TGCGGTGCTCCGGGACAGTCTATGAACACTGAAGCTTTCTTT.